This T cell receptor beta chain was recorded in a study of cytomegalovirus exposure and HLA in healthy donors. Trimming left V 5 bases short and J 6 bases short, with 14 bases between. The germline CDR1 and CDR2 sequences are SGHNT and YENEEA. The CDR3 sequence is 13 residues long. The protocol was immunoSEQ multiplex PCR, while the TCRdb copy is restricted to in-frame clones and leaves out a portion. The table has over 45,000 clones, around nine tenths seen once. The rearrangement links TRBV11-3 to TRBJ2-7; no firm D call. The sequence derives from a man between 18 and 35 years old in good health and CMV-seronegative. Input material: PBMCs. CDR3 amino acids: CASSALPSGEQYF. The CDR3 region has the DNA TGTGCCAGCAGCGCCCTCCCTTCCGGCGAGCAGTACTTC.